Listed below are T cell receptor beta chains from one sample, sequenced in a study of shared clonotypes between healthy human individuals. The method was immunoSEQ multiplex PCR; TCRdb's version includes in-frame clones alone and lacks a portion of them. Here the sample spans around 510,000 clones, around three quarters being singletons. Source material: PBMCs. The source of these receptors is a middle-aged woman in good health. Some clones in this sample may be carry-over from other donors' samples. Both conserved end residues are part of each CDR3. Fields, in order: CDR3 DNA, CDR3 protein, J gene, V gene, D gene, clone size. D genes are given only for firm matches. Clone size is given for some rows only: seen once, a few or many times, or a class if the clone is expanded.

CDR3 DNA: TGTGCCAGCAGCCACAGGAGTTTGGGTCAGCCCCAGCATTTT; CDR3 protein: CASSHRSLGQPQHF; J gene: TRBJ1-5; V gene: TRBV28; D gene: NA; clone size: NA
CDR3 DNA: TGTGCCAGCAGCCAGCGGGTGCCCGCGCAATATGGCTACACCTTC; CDR3 protein: CASSQRVPAQYGYTF; J gene: TRBJ1-2; V gene: TRBV5-4; D gene: NA; clone size: few
CDR3 DNA: TGCAGCGGCGGACAAGGAGGTGAGCAGTACTTC; CDR3 protein: CSGGQGGEQYF; J gene: TRBJ2-5; V gene: TRBV29-1; D gene: NA; clone size: few
CDR3 DNA: TGTGCCAGCAGCTTAAATCTCGCGTTCCAGGGACTCAATGAGCAGTTCTTC; CDR3 protein: CASSLNLAFQGLNEQFF; J gene: TRBJ2-1; V gene: TRBV7-8; D gene: NA; clone size: NA
CDR3 DNA: TGTGCCAGCAGTGAAGGAATGAACACTGAAGCTTTCTTT; CDR3 protein: CASSEGMNTEAFF; J gene: TRBJ1-1; V gene: TRBV28; D gene: NA; clone size: few
CDR3 DNA: TGTGCCAGCAGCTTGGGGTATCAAAGGAACACTGAAGCTTTCTTT; CDR3 protein: CASSLGYQRNTEAFF; J gene: TRBJ1-1; V gene: TRBV5-6; D gene: NA; clone size: NA
CDR3 DNA: TGTGCCAGCAACAAATGCCGCACCCACAACGGGGAGCTGTTTTTT; CDR3 protein: CASNKCRTHNGELFF; J gene: TRBJ2-2; V gene: TRBV21-1; D gene: NA; clone size: NA
CDR3 DNA: TGTGCCAGCAGCCAAGATTTGGGACAAGTCTCTGGGGCCAACGTCCTGACTTTC; CDR3 protein: CASSQDLGQVSGANVLTF; J gene: TRBJ2-6; V gene: TRBV4-2; D gene: NA; clone size: few
CDR3 DNA: TGTGCCAGCATGAGGGACTTGAATCAGCCCCAGCATTTT; CDR3 protein: CASMRDLNQPQHF; J gene: TRBJ1-5; V gene: TRBV2; D gene: NA; clone size: few
CDR3 DNA: TGCGCCAGCAGTGAGTCGACGTATACCTACGAGCAGTACTTC; CDR3 protein: CASSESTYTYEQYF; J gene: TRBJ2-7; V gene: TRBV10-2; D gene: NA; clone size: NA
CDR3 DNA: TGTGCCAGCAGCCTCTCTTACGGCGAGCAGTACTTC; CDR3 protein: CASSLSYGEQYF; J gene: TRBJ2-7; V gene: TRBV7-2; D gene: NA; clone size: NA
CDR3 DNA: TGTGCCAGTAGTCCTCTTGGGATGAATCAGCCCCAGCATTTT; CDR3 protein: CASSPLGMNQPQHF; J gene: TRBJ1-5; V gene: TRBV19; D gene: NA; clone size: NA
CDR3 DNA: TGTGCCAGTAGTATGCGGTGGGAGCGTCATGGGGAGCTGTTTTTT; CDR3 protein: CASSMRWERHGELFF; J gene: TRBJ2-2; V gene: TRBV19; D gene: NA; clone size: many
CDR3 DNA: TGTGCCAGCAGAGGCCGGGAGTCGGAGCAGTTCTTC; CDR3 protein: CASRGRESEQFF; J gene: TRBJ2-1; V gene: TRBV28; D gene: NA; clone size: NA
CDR3 DNA: TGTGCCAGCAGTACCACTGAGACCCAGTACTTC; CDR3 protein: CASSTTETQYF; J gene: TRBJ2-5; V gene: TRBV6-5; D gene: NA; clone size: NA
CDR3 DNA: TGTGCCAGCAGCCCCGGGACTAGCGGCCGCACAGATACGCAGTATTTT; CDR3 protein: CASSPGTSGRTDTQYF; J gene: TRBJ2-3; V gene: TRBV11-3; D gene: TRBD2; clone size: NA
CDR3 DNA: TGTGCCAGCAGAACGAGGCCAAGCTCCTACAATGAGCAGTTCTTC; CDR3 protein: CASRTRPSSYNEQFF; J gene: TRBJ2-1; V gene: TRBV6-6; D gene: NA; clone size: NA
CDR3 DNA: TGTGCCAGCAGTGGGGTGCCGGTGGATACGCAGTATTTT; CDR3 protein: CASSGVPVDTQYF; J gene: TRBJ2-3; V gene: TRBV28; D gene: NA; clone size: NA
CDR3 DNA: TGTGCCAGCAGCGGGACTAGCGGGACTTTACCCTACGAGCAGTACTTC; CDR3 protein: CASSGTSGTLPYEQYF; J gene: TRBJ2-7; V gene: TRBV28; D gene: TRBD2; clone size: NA
CDR3 DNA: TGTGCCAGCAGCCAGCTACTAGCGGGAGGGCAAGAGACCCAGTACTTC; CDR3 protein: CASSQLLAGGQETQYF; J gene: TRBJ2-5; V gene: TRBV6-6; D gene: TRBD2; clone size: NA